The rows below give T cell receptor beta chains drawn from one sample of a study of T cell repertoires in cytomegalovirus infection. TCRdb passed the reads through MiXCR, listing each CDR3 protein once. Among roughly 920,000 distinct CDR3 sequences, 31% were seen once, and the ten largest hold 13%. No antigen has been identified for these receptors. The starting material was cultured CD8+ T cells from PBMCs, obtained from culture after CMV antigen stimulation. These receptors were collected from a human donor in good health (CMV status not recorded). Some clones in this sample may be carry-over from other donors' samples. The CDR3 runs from the conserved cysteine through the conserved F or W. A D gene is named only where the DNA matches it firmly. Rows may omit the clone size; those that give it use once, few, many or a size class.

J gene	V gene	CDR3 length	clone size	D gene	CDR3 protein	CDR3 DNA
TRBJ1-2	TRBV6-5	15	NA	TRBD1	CASSPPPGGLRGYTF	TGTGCCAGCAGCCCCCCCCCAGGGGGCTTAAGGGGCTACACCTTC
TRBJ1-2	TRBV9	16	NA	TRBD1	CASSITRDRGNYGYTF	TGTGCCAGCAGCATAACCCGGGACAGGGGGAACTATGGCTACACCTTC
TRBJ2-3	TRBV5-1	17	few	TRBD2	CASSLEAGLAGTDTQYF	TGCGCCAGCAGCTTAGAGGCAGGACTAGCGGGGACAGATACGCAGTATTTT
TRBJ1-3	TRBV6-6	20	NA	TRBD1	CASGSGTALVSKVSGNTIYF	TGTGCCAGCGGTTCCGGGACAGCCCTTGTATCAAAGGTCTCTGGAAACACCATATATTTT
TRBJ2-5	TRBV7-6	15	few	TRBD2	CASSYRRAGEETQYF	TGTGCCAGCAGCTACCGTAGGGCGGGGGAAGAGACCCAGTACTTC
TRBJ1-1	TRBV2	15	NA	NA	CASHPPGMKNTEAFF	TGTGCCAGCCATCCCCCGGGGATGAAGAACACTGAAGCTTTCTTT
TRBJ2-1	TRBV13	15	NA	TRBD1	CASSSLQGAYNEQFF	TGTGCCAGCAGCTCCCTTCAGGGGGCCTACAATGAGCAGTTCTTC
TRBJ1-1	TRBV7-9	12	NA	NA	CASSSGGESAFF	TGTGCCAGCAGCTCTGGGGGGGAGTCGGCTTTCTTT
TRBJ1-1	TRBV7-5	19	few	NA	CISVPEAPGQGSEDTEAFF	NA
TRBJ1-5	TRBV24-1	14	NA	TRBD1	CATSAAQGVQPQHF	TGTGCCACCAGTGCCGCACAGGGGGTGCAGCCCCAGCATTTT
TRBJ1-1	TRBV7-9	15	NA	NA	CASSSPWVPDTEAFF	TGTGCCAGCAGCTCCCCGTGGGTTCCGGACACTGAAGCTTTCTTT
TRBJ2-3	TRBV7-9	15	few	TRBD1	CASSLRDRGPDTQYF	TGTGCCAGCAGCTTAAGGGACAGGGGACCAGATACGCAGTATTTT
TRBJ1-1	TRBV15	15	NA	NA	CATSRDLGQNTEAFF	TGTGCCACCAGCAGAGACCTGGGACAGAACACTGAAGCTTTCTTT
TRBJ2-3	TRBV6-1	15	many	NA	CASSSRRRGDDTQYF	TGTGCCAGCAGTTCGCGAAGGAGGGGCGACGATACGCAGTATTTT
TRBJ1-2	TRBV4-3	15	NA	NA	CASSPEGEGEIGYTF	TGCGCCAGCAGCCCCGAGGGGGAAGGCGAAATCGGCTACACCTTC
TRBJ2-2	TRBV7-3	15	NA	NA	CANSLWGGPAGELFF	TGTGCCAACAGCTTATGGGGGGGGCCCGCCGGGGAGCTGTTTTTT
TRBJ2-1	TRBV6-2/TRBV6-3	14	NA	NA	CASSYSVQGNEQFF	TGTGCCAGCAGTTACTCCGTACAGGGAAATGAGCAGTTCTTC
TRBJ2-1	TRBV12-3/TRBV12-4	17	few	TRBD1	CASSPDEGQAKYNEQFF	TGTGCCAGCAGTCCTGACGAGGGACAGGCGAAGTACAATGAGCAGTTCTTC
TRBJ1-6	TRBV7-9	15	many	NA	CASSRQPSLTSPLHF	TGTGCCAGCAGCCGACAGCCCTCATTGACCTCACCCCTCCACTTT
TRBJ2-2	TRBV7-2	15	many	TRBD2	CASSSVWGGTGELFF	TGTGCCAGCAGTTCCGTTTGGGGGGGGACCGGGGAGCTGTTTTTT
TRBJ1-1	TRBV2	13	NA	TRBD1	CASRRGTGREAFF	TGTGCCAGCAGGAGAGGGACAGGCCGTGAAGCTTTCTTT
TRBJ2-1	TRBV7-8	16	NA	TRBD2	CASSLVIAGYSNEQFF	TGTGCCAGCAGCTTAGTGATAGCGGGCTACAGCAATGAGCAGTTCTTC
TRBJ1-1	TRBV14	15	few	NA	CASSPLRSWNTEAFF	TGTGCCAGCAGCCCCCTGAGGAGCTGGAACACTGAAGCTTTCTTT
TRBJ2-3	TRBV27	15	many	NA	CASSPGPLSTDTQYF	TGTGCCAGCAGTCCCGGCCCCCTGAGCACAGATACGCAGTATTTT
TRBJ2-1	TRBV5-5	17	few	TRBD2	CASSIHPLAGGYNEQFF	TGTGCCAGCAGCATACATCCCCTAGCGGGGGGATACAATGAGCAGTTCTTC
TRBJ2-1	TRBV4-3	16	NA	TRBD1	CASSQAPGTGFNEQFF	TGCGCCAGCAGCCAAGCCCCCGGGACAGGGTTCAATGAGCAGTTCTTC
TRBJ2-7	TRBV7-2	14	NA	TRBD1	CASSGDRGSHEQYF	TGTGCCAGCAGCGGGGACAGGGGGTCTCACGAGCAGTACTTC
TRBJ2-3	TRBV9	16	few	TRBD2	CASSPRGGGAGDTQYF	TGTGCCAGCAGCCCGAGGGGCGGGGGGGCGGGAGATACGCAGTATTTT
TRBJ2-1	TRBV6-5	14	once	TRBD2	CASIMTSGENEQFF	TGTGCCAGCATTATGACTAGCGGAGAAAATGAGCAGTTCTTC